This T cell receptor beta chain appears in the sequencing data of a study of control samples from healthy donors and cancer patients. Clones were read by immunoSEQ multiplex PCR, and TCRdb kept only the in-frame ones, dropping some. The sample includes approximately 97,000 clones, about 92% seen only once; the top ten take about 2.5%. V dropped 0 bases and J dropped 3 bases, with 12 bases sitting between them. This CDR3 has 15 residues. Germline CDR1 SGDLS, CDR2 YYNGEE. The chain joins TRBV9 to TRBJ1-2; D is unclear. This TCR derives from a young woman in good health. Sequenced input: blood. The CDR3 protein is CASSVDHGLDYGYTF. The CDR3 DNA is TGTGCCAGCAGCGTAGATCACGGTCTTGACTATGGCTACACCTTC.